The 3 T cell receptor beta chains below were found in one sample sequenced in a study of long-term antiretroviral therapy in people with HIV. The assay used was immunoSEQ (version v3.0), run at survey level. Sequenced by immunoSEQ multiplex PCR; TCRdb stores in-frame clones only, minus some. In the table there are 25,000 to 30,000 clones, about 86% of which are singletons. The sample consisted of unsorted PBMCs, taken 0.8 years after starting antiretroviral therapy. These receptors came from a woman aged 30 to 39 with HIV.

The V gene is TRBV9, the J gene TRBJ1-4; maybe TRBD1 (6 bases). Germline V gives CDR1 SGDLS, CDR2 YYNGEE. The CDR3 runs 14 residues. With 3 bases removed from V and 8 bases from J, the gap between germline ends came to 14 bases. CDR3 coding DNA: TGTGCCAGCAGCGCATCAGGGGAGGAGGAAAAACTGTTTTTT. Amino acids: CASSASGEEEKLFF.

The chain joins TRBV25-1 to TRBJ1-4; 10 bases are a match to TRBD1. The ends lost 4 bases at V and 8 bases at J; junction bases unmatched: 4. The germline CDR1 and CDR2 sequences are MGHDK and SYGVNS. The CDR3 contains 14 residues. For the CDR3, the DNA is TGTGCCAGCAGTGCCGGGACAGGGGAGGAAAAACTGTTTTTT. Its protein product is CASSAGTGEEKLFF. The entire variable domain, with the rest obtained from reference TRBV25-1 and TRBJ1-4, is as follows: EADIYQTPRYLVIGTGKKITLECSQTMGHDKMYWYQQDPGMELHLIHYSYGVNSTEKGDLSSESTVSRIRTEHFPLTLESARPSHTSQYLCASSAGTGEEKLFFGSGTQLSVL.

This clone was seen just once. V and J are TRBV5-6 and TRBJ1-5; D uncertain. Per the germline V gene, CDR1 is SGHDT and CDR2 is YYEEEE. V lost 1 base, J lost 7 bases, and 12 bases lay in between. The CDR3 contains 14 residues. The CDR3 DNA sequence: TGTGCCAGCAGCTTGTCAGCGTCTGCCCAGCCCCAGCATTTT. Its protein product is CASSLSASAQPQHF.